The rows below give T cell receptor beta chains drawn from one sample of a study of human T cells and chemical hapten exposure. In TCRdb, the RACE reads were re-called with MiXCR into one record per CDR3 protein. Altogether approximately 71,000 distinct CDR3 sequences are present, 11% being singletons, with the ten largest covering roughly 1.3%. Sequencing was performed on whole blood, taken in connection with sensitization to the hapten diphenylcyclopropenone (DPC). The receptor source for this set is a woman in her fifties or sixties with alopecia areata. Some clones in this sample may be carry-over from other donors' samples. Each CDR3 is given with its conserved first and last residue. The D gene is left open where the match is weak. Some rows mark clone size as missing; the rest say once, few, many or name a class of expanded clone.

.	.	TRBV4-1	TRBJ1-4	TGCGCCAGCAGCCAAGAGGCAGTGACTAATGAAAAACTGTTTTTT	CASSQEAVTNEKLFF
many	TRBD1	TRBV10-3	TRBJ1-5	TGTGCCATCAGTGAGGGGACAGGGAAAGGAAGCAATCAGCCCCAGCATTTT	CAISEGTGKGSNQPQHF
.	TRBD1	TRBV12-3/TRBV12-4	TRBJ1-1	TGTGCCAGCAGTCCTCCGGACAGGGATATCCGGGGCACTGAAGCTTTCTTT	CASSPPDRDIRGTEAFF
.	TRBD1	TRBV9	TRBJ1-1	TGTGCCAGCAGCATTGGGGACAGTTTGGACACTGAAGCTTTCTTT	CASSIGDSLDTEAFF
few	.	TRBV28	TRBJ2-7	TGTGCCAGCAGTTTTTCAGGCTACGAGCAGTACTTC	CASSFSGYEQYF
.	.	TRBV28	TRBJ1-1	TGTGCCAGCAGTTTCTCGAGGCGGGAAGCTTTCTTT	CASSFSRREAFF
many	TRBD1	TRBV2	TRBJ2-1	TGTGCCAGCAGCGAGGACAGGGGCTCCTACAATGAGCAGTTCTTC	CASSEDRGSYNEQFF
few	TRBD2	TRBV4-3	TRBJ2-5	TGCGCCAGCAGCCAAGGACTAGCTCCCTCTATGGAGACCCAGTACTTC	CASSQGLAPSMETQYF
.	TRBD1	TRBV28	TRBJ2-1	TGTGCCAGCAGTTTAACTGACAGGGTCTTTTTCTATGAGCAGTTCTTC	CASSLTDRVFFYEQFF
few	.	TRBV9	TRBJ2-3	TGTGCCAGCAGCGTAGTTTGGGGGATGACAGATACGCAGTATTTT	CASSVVWGMTDTQYF
many	TRBD1	TRBV5-1	TRBJ2-2	TGCGCCAGCAGCTTGGTCCCCGGGACAGCGAACACCGGGGAGCTGTTTTTT	CASSLVPGTANTGELFF
.	TRBD1	TRBV6-5	TRBJ1-1	TGTGCCAGCAGCCTTGACAGGGTTGGAGTCTCTGAAGCTTTCTTT	CASSLDRVGVSEAFF
many	TRBD1	TRBV7-2	TRBJ1-4	TGTGCCAGCAGCCCAGACAGGGGGCGGGCTAATGAAAAACTGTTTTTT	CASSPDRGRANEKLFF
few	.	TRBV28	TRBJ2-7	TGTGCCAGCAGTTATGAGGGCGCCTACGAGCAGTACTTC	CASSYEGAYEQYF
many	.	TRBV11-2	TRBJ1-2	TGTGCCAGCAGCTTAGAACCAGGACGAAAGGCCTATGGCTACACCTTC	CASSLEPGRKAYGYTF
many	.	TRBV29-1	TRBJ1-2	TGCAGCGTTGAGCTGGACGGGGCTATCGGAGGCTACACCTTC	CSVELDGAIGGYTF
many	.	TRBV7-6	TRBJ1-1	TGTGCCAGCAGCCGCTTTCAAGGGCCGGGTCTGAACACTGAAGCTTTCTTT	CASSRFQGPGLNTEAFF
many	.	TRBV28	TRBJ2-2	TGTGCCAGCAGACGCTTATCCGGGACACGTAATACCGGGGAGCTGTTTTTT	CASRRLSGTRNTGELFF
few	TRBD1	TRBV29-1	TRBJ2-3	TGCAGCGTTGAGCAGGGGGCTGGGACAGATACGCAGTATTTT	CSVEQGAGTDTQYF
few	TRBD1	TRBV12-3/TRBV12-4	TRBJ2-7	TGTGCCAGCACCCACAGGGGAGTTAATTACGAGCAGTACTTC	CASTHRGVNYEQYF
many	.	TRBV28	TRBJ2-7	TGTGCCAGCAGTGGAGAGGGGACACATTCCTACGAGCAGTACTTC	CASSGEGTHSYEQYF
few	.	TRBV11-2	TRBJ2-2	TGTGCCAGCAGCTTAGGGCGGACCACCGGGGAGCTGTTTTTT	CASSLGRTTGELFF
few	.	TRBV5-1	TRBJ1-4	TGCGCCAGCAGCTTCGGCCAGACTAATGAAAAACTGTTTTTT	CASSFGQTNEKLFF
.	.	TRBV28	TRBJ1-4	TGTGCCAGCAGTTTGCGAGGGGAAAAACTGTTTTTT	CASSLRGEKLFF
.	TRBD2	TRBV20-1	TRBJ2-1	TGCAGTGCTAGTGGACTAGCGGGAGGGTTCTACAATGAGCAGTTCTTC	CSASGLAGGFYNEQFF
many	TRBD2	TRBV5-1	TRBJ2-3	TGCGCCAGCAGCTTGTTTGGACTAGCGGTAGCCCCGAGCACAGATACGCAGTATTTT	CASSLFGLAVAPSTDTQYF
many	.	TRBV18	TRBJ1-3	TGTGCCAGCTCACCCTCCCGTGTAGGGTCCGTCTCTGGAAACACCATATATTTT	CASSPSRVGSVSGNTIYF
few	.	TRBV14	TRBJ2-1	TGTGCCAGCAGCCAAGAGCGGGGCACCTACAATGAGCAGTTCTTC	CASSQERGTYNEQFF
.	TRBD1	TRBV12-3/TRBV12-4	TRBJ2-7	TGTGCCAGCAGTTCCACAGGGGAACAGTACTTC	CASSSTGEQYF
.	.	TRBV18	TRBJ1-2	TGTGCCAGCTCACCTGCAGGCCAGGGAACCTATGGCTACACCTTC	CASSPAGQGTYGYTF
.	.	TRBV7-9	TRBJ1-1	TGTGCCAGCAGCTTAGTCTGGGACACTGAAGCTTTCTTT	CASSLVWDTEAFF
few	TRBD1	TRBV12-3/TRBV12-4	TRBJ1-5	TGTGCCAGCAGCGTCGGACAGGATTATCAGCCCCAGCATTTT	CASSVGQDYQPQHF
few	.	TRBV3-1	TRBJ2-3	TGTGCCAGCAGCCAAGAAGGGGTTCGTGCAGATACGCAGTATTTT	CASSQEGVRADTQYF
many	.	TRBV28	TRBJ2-3	TGTGCCAGCAGCCCCCGGACAGATTACACAGATACGCAGTATTTT	CASSPRTDYTDTQYF
.	TRBD1	TRBV7-9	TRBJ2-1	TGTGCCAGCAGCCCCCCCGCCGGGACAGGGGGCGTAAAAGTGGACAATGAGCAGTTCTTC	CASSPPAGTGGVKVDNEQFF
few	.	TRBV21-1	TRBJ1-1	TGTGCCAGCAGCAAAAAGTGTGGGTCAAATAGCCCGAGGACTGAAGCTTTCTTT	CASSKKCGSNSPRTEAFF
.	TRBD1	TRBV29-1	TRBJ2-7	TGCAGCGTTGATAGGCAGGGGGCAGGAGAGCAGTACTTC	CSVDRQGAGEQYF
few	TRBD1	TRBV11-3	TRBJ2-1	TGTGCCAGCAGCCGGGGACAGGGCCTGTACAATGAGCAGTTCTTC	CASSRGQGLYNEQFF
.	TRBD1	TRBV7-9	TRBJ1-2	TGTGCCAGCAGCCCGTCGGGACAGGGGGCATCTGGCTACACCTTC	CASSPSGQGASGYTF
.	.	TRBV4-3	TRBJ2-7	TGCGCCAGCAGCCAAGAGTTCCAGGGGGGTCCCTACGAGCAGTACTTC	CASSQEFQGGPYEQYF
many	.	TRBV6-2/TRBV6-3	TRBJ2-7	TGTGCCAGCGGTAAACAGGGTTTGGTGTACGAGCAGTACTTC	CASGKQGLVYEQYF
few	.	TRBV5-1	TRBJ2-7	TGCGCCAGCAGCCCGCAGGGGGCTAGCGGGGAGCAGTACTTC	CASSPQGASGEQYF
.	TRBD2	TRBV28	TRBJ2-3	TGTGCCAGCAGTTTAATAGCGGGAGGGCCCGCAGATACGCAGTATTTT	CASSLIAGGPADTQYF
many	TRBD1	TRBV12-3/TRBV12-4	TRBJ1-1	TGTGCCAGCAGGCCTCAGGGGGTTCGCTTCGAAGCTTTCTTT	CASRPQGVRFEAFF
few	TRBD2	TRBV3-1	TRBJ2-1	TGTGCCAGCAGCCAAGATTTAGGGACTAGCGGGGGTAGTGAGCAGTTCTTC	CASSQDLGTSGGSEQFF
many	TRBD1	TRBV6-5	TRBJ1-3	TGTGCCAGCAGTTATCTACAGGGGGGAAACACCATATATTTT	CASSYLQGGNTIYF
few	.	TRBV29-1	TRBJ1-2	TGCAGCGGAACATCCACCCAGGGCTACACCTTC	CSGTSTQGYTF
few	.	TRBV6-5	TRBJ1-1	TGTGCCAGCAGCCCCTTAGCGGGGGGTAGTGGAGTCGCTGAAGCTTTCTTT	CASSPLAGGSGVAEAFF
many	.	TRBV12-3/TRBV12-4	TRBJ1-2	TGTGCCAGCAGTTTAGCCGAAGGGTATGGCTACACCTTC	CASSLAEGYGYTF
once	.	TRBV29-1	TRBJ1-1	TGCAGCGTCTCCAAGCTTACTGAAGCTTTCTTT	CSVSKLTEAFF
.	.	TRBV15	TRBJ2-7	TGTGCCACCAGCAGAGATCGCGTTCGGGACGGACCGCGGTACGAGCAGTACTTC	CATSRDRVRDGPRYEQYF
.	TRBD2	TRBV4-1	TRBJ2-2	TGCGCCAGCAGCCAAGGACTAGCGGGGGCCGGGGAGCTGTTTTTT	CASSQGLAGAGELFF